This T cell receptor (beta chain) was captured by sequencing in a study of blood T cell repertoires in COVID-19. Study information: Material from acute and convalescent COVID-19 was sourced from the United States, Italy and Spain.

Looked up from germline, CDR1 is SGHNT and CDR2 is YYREEE (reference sequence). CDR3 length: 17 residues. The J segment lost 7 bases and the V segment lost 4 bases, leaving 9 bases of the junction unmatched. Libraries were prepared by immunoSEQ multiplex PCR; TCRdb keeps only in-frame clonotypes and omits some of them. The data hold more than 150,000 clones, with about 81% observed a single time. The TCR was taken from a man aged 25-45 years with active or convalescent COVID-19. This chain uses TRBV5-4 with TRBJ2-1, with 15 bases matching TRBD2. The specimen was peripheral blood. CDR3 sequence: CASSQPGLAGGVNEQFF. CDR3 sequence (DNA): TGTGCCAGCAGCCAACCGGGACTAGCGGGAGGCGTGAATGAGCAGTTCTTC. The whole variable domain, filled in from reference TRBV5-4 and TRBJ2-1, reads ETGVTQSPTHLIKTRGQQVTLRCSSQSGHNTVSWYQQALGQGPQFIFQYYREEENGRGNFPPRFSGLQFPNYSSELNVNALELDDSALYLCASSQPGLAGGVNEQFFGPGTRLTVL.